Listed below are T cell receptor beta chains from one sample, sequenced in a study of blood T cell repertoires in COVID-19. The repertoire was sequenced with immunoSEQ multiplex PCR; TCRdb's copy has only in-frame clones and lacks some. The table records roughly 260,000 clones, around nine tenths of them present only once. Sequencing was performed on peripheral blood. The source is a man aged 35-49 years who had recovered from COVID-19. The CDR3 runs from the conserved cysteine through the conserved F or W. D genes are given only for firm matches. Size is omitted from some rows. Given values are once, few, many or a class for expanded clones.

clone_size: -; d_call: -; j_call: TRBJ1-2; v_call: TRBV6-9; cdr3_nt: TGTGCCAGCAGTTACGCGGGCAGTAATAACTATGGCTACACCTTC; cdr3_aa: CASSYAGSNNYGYTF
clone_size: few; d_call: TRBD1; j_call: TRBJ2-7; v_call: TRBV5-6; cdr3_nt: TGTGCCAGCAGCTCGGTGAGACAGGGGCGCTCCTACGAGCAGTACTTC; cdr3_aa: CASSSVRQGRSYEQYF
clone_size: -; d_call: -; j_call: TRBJ2-1; v_call: TRBV19; cdr3_nt: TGTGCCAGTGGACTTACAACGAATTCCCGACCTCACAATGAGCAGTTCTTC; cdr3_aa: CASGLTTNSRPHNEQFF
clone_size: once; d_call: -; j_call: TRBJ2-3; v_call: TRBV7-9; cdr3_nt: TGTGCCAGCAGCTTAGTGGGCGGGGACGATAGATACGCGCAGTATTTT; cdr3_aa: CASSLVGGDDRYAQYF
clone_size: -; d_call: -; j_call: TRBJ2-5; v_call: TRBV6-5; cdr3_nt: TGTGCCAGCAGTTACTCGGGCGGGGGCGGAGAGACCCAGTACTTC; cdr3_aa: CASSYSGGGGETQYF
clone_size: -; d_call: TRBD1; j_call: TRBJ1-5; v_call: TRBV19; cdr3_nt: TGTGCCAGTAGTGACTCGACAGGGGGCCTGTATAGCAATCAGCCCCAGCATTTT; cdr3_aa: CASSDSTGGLYSNQPQHF
clone_size: -; d_call: TRBD1; j_call: TRBJ1-2; v_call: TRBV10-1; cdr3_nt: TGCGCCAGCAGTGCGACAGGGGGGAGGGATGGCTACACCTTC; cdr3_aa: CASSATGGRDGYTF
clone_size: -; d_call: TRBD1; j_call: TRBJ1-2; v_call: TRBV18; cdr3_nt: TGTGCCAGCTCACCAGCGGACAGGGGGGGCTATGGCTACACCTTC; cdr3_aa: CASSPADRGGYGYTF
clone_size: once; d_call: -; j_call: TRBJ2-7; v_call: TRBV7-6; cdr3_nt: TGTGCCAGCAGCTTTTTGCCCGACAACTCCTACGAGCAGTACTTC; cdr3_aa: CASSFLPDNSYEQYF
clone_size: -; d_call: -; j_call: TRBJ2-3; v_call: TRBV24-1; cdr3_nt: TGTGCCACCAGCAGGACGGGGTTCCAAGAGCAGTATTTT; cdr3_aa: CATSRTGFQEQYF
clone_size: -; d_call: TRBD2; j_call: TRBJ2-1; v_call: TRBV19; cdr3_nt: TGTGCCAGTAGTATACTAGCGGGGGGGGTCAATGAGCAGTTCTTC; cdr3_aa: CASSILAGGVNEQFF
clone_size: -; d_call: -; j_call: TRBJ2-7; v_call: TRBV4-1; cdr3_nt: TGCGCCAGCAGCCAATCCCGGGGAGGAAACGAGCAGTACTTC; cdr3_aa: CASSQSRGGNEQYF
clone_size: -; d_call: -; j_call: TRBJ2-2; v_call: TRBV19; cdr3_nt: TGTGCCAGTAGTAGGTCTAGCGCCGGGGAGCTGTTTTTT; cdr3_aa: CASSRSSAGELFF
clone_size: few; d_call: -; j_call: TRBJ2-7; v_call: TRBV2; cdr3_nt: TGTGCCAGCAGTGAGCGGGTGCGCTATGAAAGGGACGAGCAGTACTTC; cdr3_aa: CASSERVRYERDEQYF
clone_size: -; d_call: -; j_call: TRBJ2-3; v_call: TRBV3-1/TRBV3-2; cdr3_nt: TGTGCCAGCGGACGGGGGGCTAGCACAGATACGCAGTATTTT; cdr3_aa: CASGRGASTDTQYF
clone_size: -; d_call: TRBD1; j_call: TRBJ1-3; v_call: TRBV18; cdr3_nt: TGTGCCAGCTCACCATCAGGGGGAGGAAACACCATATATTTT; cdr3_aa: CASSPSGGGNTIYF
clone_size: -; d_call: -; j_call: TRBJ2-7; v_call: TRBV6-5; cdr3_nt: TGTGCCGTCCGGAGGATGAACTCCTACGAGCAGTACTTC; cdr3_aa: CAVRRMNSYEQYF
clone_size: -; d_call: -; j_call: TRBJ1-6; v_call: TRBV6-6; cdr3_nt: TGTGCCAGCAGCCCCATTGGGGTTTTGCGGGATTCACCCCTCCACTTT; cdr3_aa: CASSPIGVLRDSPLHF
clone_size: -; d_call: -; j_call: TRBJ1-1; v_call: TRBV6-2/TRBV6-3; cdr3_nt: TGTGCCAGCAGTTACGTAACAGGTGGAGTGAACACTGAAGCTTTCTTT; cdr3_aa: CASSYVTGGVNTEAFF
clone_size: -; d_call: TRBD2; j_call: TRBJ2-2; v_call: TRBV9; cdr3_nt: TGTGCCAGCAGCCTCACCACTTGGCGGGGGGACGGCGGGGAGCTGTTTTTT; cdr3_aa: CASSLTTWRGDGGELFF
clone_size: -; d_call: -; j_call: TRBJ1-2; v_call: TRBV6-5; cdr3_nt: TGTGCCAGCGGCTGGAGGGGTTCTCAAGGCTACACCTTC; cdr3_aa: CASGWRGSQGYTF
clone_size: -; d_call: -; j_call: TRBJ1-3; v_call: TRBV9; cdr3_nt: TGTGCCAGCAGCGTAGTACCGGTAGGAGGGTCCACCATATATTTT; cdr3_aa: CASSVVPVGGSTIYF
clone_size: -; d_call: TRBD1; j_call: TRBJ2-7; v_call: TRBV3-1/TRBV3-2; cdr3_nt: TGTGCCAGCAGCCGGGGACAGGGAATTAACTACGAGCAGTACTTC; cdr3_aa: CASSRGQGINYEQYF
clone_size: -; d_call: -; j_call: TRBJ1-1; v_call: TRBV19; cdr3_nt: TGTGCCAGTAGTATGGACAGCTGGAACACTGAAGCTTTCTTT; cdr3_aa: CASSMDSWNTEAFF
clone_size: -; d_call: -; j_call: TRBJ1-2; v_call: TRBV6-2/TRBV6-3; cdr3_nt: TGTGCCAGCAGATACTCCGGGGACTATGGCTACACCTTC; cdr3_aa: CASRYSGDYGYTF
clone_size: few; d_call: -; j_call: TRBJ1-3; v_call: TRBV10-1; cdr3_nt: TGCGCCAGCAGTGAGGGTCCAGGAACCATATATTTT; cdr3_aa: CASSEGPGTIYF
clone_size: -; d_call: -; j_call: TRBJ2-3; v_call: TRBV7-9; cdr3_nt: TGTGCCAGCAGCGGGATGGGGGGAAGCACAGATACGCAGTATTTT; cdr3_aa: CASSGMGGSTDTQYF
clone_size: -; d_call: -; j_call: TRBJ2-1; v_call: TRBV5-5; cdr3_nt: TGTGCCAGCAGCTTCGACTGGATCTCCTACAATGAGCAGTTCTTC; cdr3_aa: CASSFDWISYNEQFF
clone_size: -; d_call: TRBD2; j_call: TRBJ2-2; v_call: TRBV4-1; cdr3_nt: TGCGCCAGCAGTGCGGGGGGGATCACCGGGGAGCTGTTTTTT; cdr3_aa: CASSAGGITGELFF
clone_size: -; d_call: TRBD1; j_call: TRBJ2-5; v_call: TRBV3-1/TRBV3-2; cdr3_nt: TGTGCCAGCAGCCAAGACAGGGGGCACCAAGAGACCCAGTACTTC; cdr3_aa: CASSQDRGHQETQYF
clone_size: -; d_call: -; j_call: TRBJ2-7; v_call: TRBV5-1; cdr3_nt: TGCGCCAGCAGCCGGACAACCAACGAGCAGTACTTC; cdr3_aa: CASSRTTNEQYF
clone_size: few; d_call: -; j_call: TRBJ1-5; v_call: TRBV11-2; cdr3_nt: TGTGCCAGCAGCTTATTCGGGACACGGACCCCTAATCAGCCCCAGCATTTT; cdr3_aa: CASSLFGTRTPNQPQHF
clone_size: -; d_call: TRBD1; j_call: TRBJ2-1; v_call: TRBV18; cdr3_nt: TGTGCCAGCTCACGCCAACAGGGGGCGCATGAGCAGTTCTTC; cdr3_aa: CASSRQQGAHEQFF
clone_size: -; d_call: -; j_call: TRBJ1-1; v_call: TRBV5-5; cdr3_nt: TGTGCCAGCAGCTTGTTTCCGCCAGGGAGGGTGAACACTGAAGCTTTCTTT; cdr3_aa: CASSLFPPGRVNTEAFF
clone_size: -; d_call: TRBD1; j_call: TRBJ2-7; v_call: TRBV7-9; cdr3_nt: TGTGCCAGCAGCTTCAGGGGGCCGAACGAGCAGTACTTC; cdr3_aa: CASSFRGPNEQYF
clone_size: -; d_call: -; j_call: TRBJ1-1; v_call: TRBV10-2; cdr3_nt: TGCGCCAGCATCGCCTGGGGCCAGGCCATGAACACTGAAGCTTTCTTT; cdr3_aa: CASIAWGQAMNTEAFF
clone_size: -; d_call: -; j_call: TRBJ2-7; v_call: TRBV19; cdr3_nt: TGTGCCAGTAGTATAGACCTCAGGGGATCCTTCTCCTACGAGCAGTACTTC; cdr3_aa: CASSIDLRGSFSYEQYF
clone_size: -; d_call: -; j_call: TRBJ1-2; v_call: TRBV5-4; cdr3_nt: TGTGCCAGCAGCGGGCTCGAGGGCTATGGCTACACCTTC; cdr3_aa: CASSGLEGYGYTF
clone_size: once; d_call: TRBD2; j_call: TRBJ2-2; v_call: TRBV14; cdr3_nt: TGTGCCAGCAGCCTCGCGCCCTGGACTAGCGGGAGCGAGAACACCGGGGAGCTGTTTTTT; cdr3_aa: CASSLAPWTSGSENTGELFF
clone_size: once; d_call: -; j_call: TRBJ2-7; v_call: TRBV20-1; cdr3_nt: TGCAGTGCTAGTCAGGTAGTGACCTACGAGCAGTACTTC; cdr3_aa: CSASQVVTYEQYF
clone_size: -; d_call: TRBD1; j_call: TRBJ1-5; v_call: TRBV2; cdr3_nt: TGTGCCAGCAGAAGGGACAGGCCTGTTTCTCAGCCCCAGCATTTT; cdr3_aa: CASRRDRPVSQPQHF
clone_size: -; d_call: -; j_call: TRBJ1-2; v_call: TRBV12-5; cdr3_nt: TGTGCTAGTGGGGACTTTCAGGGGATCTATGGCTACACCTTC; cdr3_aa: CASGDFQGIYGYTF
clone_size: -; d_call: TRBD1; j_call: TRBJ1-2; v_call: TRBV10-2; cdr3_nt: TGCGCCACCAGGACAGGGGATGGCTACACCTTC; cdr3_aa: CATRTGDGYTF
clone_size: -; d_call: TRBD2; j_call: TRBJ2-1; v_call: TRBV15; cdr3_nt: TGTGCCACCAGCAGTTCGCCAGCGGGAGTCCCCTACAATGAGCAGTTCTTC; cdr3_aa: CATSSSPAGVPYNEQFF
clone_size: -; d_call: TRBD2; j_call: TRBJ2-1; v_call: TRBV7-2; cdr3_nt: TGTGCCAGCAGCCCCCGGCCTAGCGGGGGGTTCTCCTACAATGAGCAGTTCTTC; cdr3_aa: CASSPRPSGGFSYNEQFF
clone_size: -; d_call: TRBD1; j_call: TRBJ2-7; v_call: TRBV15; cdr3_nt: TGTGCCACCAGCCGGGACAGGGGAGGGGGCGAGCAGTACTTC; cdr3_aa: CATSRDRGGGEQYF
clone_size: -; d_call: TRBD1; j_call: TRBJ1-2; v_call: TRBV6-2/TRBV6-3; cdr3_nt: TGTGCCAGCAGTTTCAATCGACAGGGTGGCTACACCTTC; cdr3_aa: CASSFNRQGGYTF
clone_size: -; d_call: -; j_call: TRBJ2-5; v_call: TRBV9; cdr3_nt: TGTGCCAGCAGCGATGCCGGGTTTGCCCAGTACTTC; cdr3_aa: CASSDAGFAQYF
clone_size: -; d_call: TRBD1; j_call: TRBJ1-1; v_call: TRBV10-3; cdr3_nt: TGTGCCATCAGTGAGTCGAGGGCAGGGGGAAGGGGCACTGAAGCTTTCTTT; cdr3_aa: CAISESRAGGRGTEAFF
clone_size: -; d_call: -; j_call: TRBJ2-2; v_call: TRBV30; cdr3_nt: TGTGCCTGGAGTCTGGTAGCGGTTTCGCCAACCGGGGAGCTGTTTTTT; cdr3_aa: CAWSLVAVSPTGELFF
clone_size: -; d_call: -; j_call: TRBJ2-4; v_call: TRBV2; cdr3_nt: TGTGCCAGCGGGAAAGAGCGGGGAGGGGGCAAAAACATTCAGTACTTC; cdr3_aa: CASGKERGGGKNIQYF
clone_size: -; d_call: -; j_call: TRBJ2-2; v_call: TRBV18; cdr3_nt: TGTGCCAGCTCACCGGTGTCGCGGGACACCGGGGAGCTGTTTTTT; cdr3_aa: CASSPVSRDTGELFF
clone_size: -; d_call: -; j_call: TRBJ2-7; v_call: TRBV7-2; cdr3_nt: TGTGCCAGCAGCCCCGATCGGTTTGGCGGGACCTACGAGCAGTACTTC; cdr3_aa: CASSPDRFGGTYEQYF
clone_size: -; d_call: TRBD2; j_call: TRBJ2-7; v_call: TRBV6-5; cdr3_nt: TGTGCCAGCAGTTACCGACTAGCGGAAAACTACGAGCAGTACTTC; cdr3_aa: CASSYRLAENYEQYF
clone_size: -; d_call: -; j_call: TRBJ2-5; v_call: TRBV14; cdr3_nt: TGTGCCAGCAGCCAATTGGGCTACGAGTTCGGCCAGTACTTC; cdr3_aa: CASSQLGYEFGQYF
clone_size: -; d_call: TRBD2; j_call: TRBJ2-5; v_call: TRBV20-1; cdr3_nt: TGCAGTGCTAGTAGCGGGGGGGCGGTCCAAGAGACCCAGTACTTC; cdr3_aa: CSASSGGAVQETQYF
clone_size: few; d_call: -; j_call: TRBJ1-2; v_call: TRBV9; cdr3_nt: TGTGCCAGCAGCCCCCTGTCCCGATCCAGGGGTTCAATAGATGGCTACACCTTC; cdr3_aa: CASSPLSRSRGSIDGYTF
clone_size: -; d_call: -; j_call: TRBJ2-5; v_call: TRBV15; cdr3_nt: TGTGCCACCAGCAGACAGGGATCGGGCCAAGAGACCCAGTACTTC; cdr3_aa: CATSRQGSGQETQYF
clone_size: -; d_call: -; j_call: TRBJ2-7; v_call: TRBV11-2; cdr3_nt: TGTGCCAGCACCAAAGAGGCAGGGGGGTCCTACGAGCAGTACTTC; cdr3_aa: CASTKEAGGSYEQYF